The entry below describes one TCR beta chain. Its antigen is unknown. The sample originates from a study of graft-versus-host responses after intestinal transplantation. Study-wide context: All recipients got anti-thymocyte globulin induction, then tacrolimus and steroids for about three years. General study points: After transplant, early declines in HvG clones were associated with peak levels of circulating GvH clones.

The germline CDR1 and CDR2 sequences are MNHNS and SASEGT. This CDR3 contains 12 residues. V was cut by 3 bases and J by 6 bases, with 9 bases left in between. Sequencing used immunoSEQ multiplex PCR; TCRdb keeps in-frame clones, though not all of them. The sample lists about 70,000 clones, 90% to 95% occurring once. The sequencing here drew on unstimulated CD8+ T cells sorted from spleen or lymph node cells, taken before intestinal transplant. This clonotype was sampled from a human donor who received an intestinal transplant. The J gene is TRBJ2-7, the V gene TRBV6-1; D is uncertain. CDR3 bases: TGTGCCAGCAGTGATGGAGCTGGCGAGCAGTACTTC. This encodes CASSDGAGEQYF.